This T cell receptor beta chain was documented in a study of blood T cells in healthy people across ages. This CDR3 region has 13 residues. Germline V CDR1 and CDR2: MGHDK, SYGVNS. The authors ran a second PCR of about 7 to 11 cycles using a sample-barcoded 5' primer and a J-beta primer mix. One entry per CDR3 protein, called by TCRdb with MiXCR from the 5' RACE reads. The sample has some 760,000 distinct CDR3 sequences, around 25% seen once. The sample was also reused in another study, on T cells of mothers and their children. This second report adds: Slightly higher but non-significant overlap marked related mother-child pairs versus unrelated pairs.

This clonotype was sampled from a boy aged 10-17 years in good health. The sequencing input was blood. The chain couples TRBV25-1 to TRBJ2-5; no reliable D call. The J call may be in error: the DNA end matches TRBJ2-7 better. CDR3 residues: CASRWQENYEQYF. Written as DNA, the CDR3 is TGTGCCAGCAGATGGCAGGAAAACTACGAGCAGTACTTC.